Following are 21 T cell receptor beta chains from one sample sequenced in a study of graft-versus-host responses after intestinal transplantation. Produced via immunoSEQ multiplex PCR; TCRdb's table is partial and in-frame only. The sample includes 70,000 to 95,000 clones, about nine tenths of them seen just once. These receptors' targets are unknown. The specimen was unstimulated CD4+ T cells sorted from spleen or lymph node cells, collected before intestinal transplant. These receptors originate from a human donor who received an intestinal transplant.

The J gene is TRBJ2-1, the V gene TRBV10-1; 14 bases align to TRBD2. The CDR3 sequence is 17 residues long. Germline-derived CDR1 and CDR2 are WNHNN and SYGVQD (reference sequence). Losses at the gene ends were 2 bases for V and 13 bases for J; bases not matched to a gene: 13. The CDR3 is CASSERGLAGGQKIQFF. The CDR3 nucleotides are TGCGCCAGCAGTGAGCGAGGACTAGCGGGGGGACAGAAAATTCAGTTCTTC.

A single count supports this clone. The rearrangement joins TRBV5-1 to TRBJ2-6; D gene unclear. Germline loops: CDR1 SGHRS, CDR2 YFSETQ. The CDR3 runs 18 residues. The V gene lost 4 bases and the J gene lost 2 bases, with 19 bases spanning the gap. CDR3 sequence reads: CASSPYAITSAGANVLTF. CDR3 sequence (DNA): TGCGCCAGCAGCCCGTACGCCATCACGTCGGCTGGGGCCAACGTCCTGACTTTC.

The chain combines TRBV11-1 with TRBJ1-2; TRBD1 is a possible D gene (5 bases). CDR3 length equals 14 residues. Germline V gene data show CDR1 as SGHAT and CDR2 as FQDESV (reference sequence). V was shortened by 1 base and J by 8 bases, with 14 bases between the two germline ends. CDR3 sequence (DNA): TGTGCCAGCAGCTTAGGAACAGGATCTCGGGGCTACACCTTC. It is translated as CASSLGTGSRGYTF.

The chain is built from TRBV5-1 and TRBJ2-3; D perhaps matches TRBD2 (7 bases). Germline CDR1 is SGHRS and CDR2 is YFSETQ. This CDR3 contains 14 residues. V was clipped by 5 bases and J by 3 bases, with 13 bases between them. The CDR3 loop reads CASSGGAITDTQYF. Here the CDR3 DNA reads TGCGCCAGCAGTGGGGGGGCGATAACAGATACGCAGTATTTT.

The chain carries TRBV5-6 and TRBJ2-2, with TRBD1 identical over 9 bases. Per the germline V gene, CDR1 is SGHDT and CDR2 is YYEEEE. J gave up 0 bases and V 5 bases, and 2 bases lay outside the gene matches. This CDR3 is built from 15 residues. CDR3 region: CASRRQGANTGELFF. Here the CDR3 DNA reads TGTGCCAGCAGAAGACAGGGGGCGAACACCGGGGAGCTGTTTTTT.

CDR3 sequence: CASSLAASGGRNEQFF. CDR3 DNA: TGCGCCAGCAGCTTGGCCGCTAGCGGGGGGAGGAATGAGCAGTTCTTC. The chain has TRBV5-1 and TRBJ2-1; 11 positions match TRBD2. In germline, CDR1 is SGHRS, CDR2 YFSETQ. The junction had 6 bases not matched to a gene; V was cut back by 0 bases and J by 7 bases. CDR3 length equals 16 residues.

The chain employs TRBV29-1 and TRBJ1-5; TRBD1 matches at 7 bases. CDR3 length: 13 amino acids. Germline loops: CDR1 SQVTM, CDR2 ANQGSEA. V lost 5 bases to trimming and J lost 3 bases; unmatched junction nucleotides: 4. The DNA of the CDR3 is TGCAGCGTTACTGACAGGGTCAATCAGCCCCAGCATTTT. Translation: CSVTDRVNQPQHF.

Only one count was recorded for this clone. The genes are TRBV2 and TRBJ2-7; a weak D match, TRBD1 (6 bases). The germline V and J ends were trimmed by 7 bases and 4 bases, with 14 bases remaining between them. The CDR3 extends over 13 amino acids. CDR1 SNHLY and CDR2 FYNNEI come from the germline V gene. The CDR3 sequence is CASTAGDGYEQYF. The DNA for the CDR3 is TGTGCCAGCACCGCAGGGGACGGATACGAGCAGTACTTC.

The chain combines TRBV5-1 with TRBJ2-3; 11 nucleotides agree with TRBD2. Germline values: CDR1 SGHRS, CDR2 YFSETQ. CDR3 length: 14 residues. The ends lost 5 bases at V and 9 bases at J; junction bases unmatched: 8. Written as DNA, the CDR3 is TGCGCCAGCAGTTCTACTAGCGGGGGACGAACGCAGTATTTT. As protein: CASSSTSGGRTQYF. The full variable domain, completed using reference TRBV5-1 and TRBJ2-3, is KAGVTQTPRYLIKTRGQQVTLSCSPISGHRSVSWYQQTPGQGLQFLFEYFSETQRNKGNFPGRFSGRQFSNSRSEMNVSTLELGDSALYLCASSSTSGGRTQYFGPGTRLTVL.

The rearrangement joins TRBV9 to TRBJ2-3; TRBD2 matches at 8 bases. The CDR3 has 16 residues. Germline V gene sequence: CDR1 SGDLS, CDR2 YYNGEE. V lost 4 bases to trimming and J lost 6 bases; unmatched junction nucleotides: 13. CDR3 coding DNA: TGTGCCAGCAGCCAGGGGCACGGCGGGGGGCCCGATACGCAGTATTTT. Translating it yields CASSQGHGGGPDTQYF.

V gene TRBV5-5 combines with J gene TRBJ1-2; TRBD1 is a possible D gene (6 bases). The CDR3 has 14 amino acids. Germline V CDR1 and CDR2: SGHKS, YYEKEE (reference sequence). V lost 0 bases to trimming and J lost 3 bases, with 9 bases between them. CDR3 amino acids: CASSLETGYYGYTF. Written as DNA, the CDR3 is TGTGCCAGCAGCTTGGAGACAGGCTACTATGGCTACACCTTC.

About this clone itself: A read error may account for a junction end that differs from germline. Other DNA sequences in the same sample also yield this CDR3. The gene calls are TRBV5-8 and TRBJ1-3; no reliable D call. The CDR3 loop spans 13 amino acids. Germline V gives CDR1 SGHTS, CDR2 YDEGEE. The CDR3 DNA reads as TGTGCTAGCAGCACCACCCTCCGGGGCACCATATATTTT. This encodes CASSTTLRGTIYF. The whole variable domain, remainder taken from reference TRBV5-8 and TRBJ1-3, is EAGVTQSPTHLIKTRGQQATLRCSPISGHTSVYWYQQALGLGLQFLLWYDEGEERNRGNFPPRFSGRQFPNYSSELNVNALELEDSALYLCASSTTLRGTIYFGEGSWLTVV.

Notes on this clone: Germline and junction disagree at one end, which may indicate a read error. The CDR3 sequence: CAGSLESRRVYNEQFF. CDR3 sequence (DNA): TGTGCCGGCAGCTTAGAGTCCCGTCGGGTCTACAATGAGCAGTTCTTC. The chain recombines TRBV11-2 with TRBJ2-1, with unresolved D. The germline V gene encodes CDR1 SGHAT and CDR2 FQNNGV. This CDR3 is 16 amino acids long.

The chain joins TRBV2 to TRBJ2-5; D is possibly TRBD2 (5 bases). The CDR3 contains 11 residues. The germline V and J ends were trimmed by 6 bases and 7 bases, with 9 bases remaining between them. The V gene's germline CDR1 is SNHLY and CDR2 FYNNEI. CDR3 coding DNA: TGTGCCAGCAGATCCGCGGGGACCCAGTACTTC. It encodes CASRSAGTQYF.

The rearrangement joins TRBV6-5 to TRBJ1-2; D unclear. V was pared by 0 bases and J by 6 bases, with 17 bases between. The CDR3 spans 16 residues. Per the germline V gene, CDR1 is MNHEY and CDR2 is SVGAGI. The CDR3 sequence: CASSYSSLEGGDGYTF. The CDR3 DNA reads TGTGCCAGCAGTTACTCGTCCTTGGAGGGTGGAGATGGCTACACCTTC.

A single count supports this clone. The J gene is TRBJ1-1, the V gene TRBV25-1, with D tentatively TRBD1 (5 bases). V lost 1 base and J 6 bases, leaving 15 bases between the germline ends. The CDR3 is 15 amino acids. The germline V gene encodes CDR1 MGHDK and CDR2 SYGVNS. CDR3 sequence reads: CASSESRAFAPEAFF. Written as DNA, the CDR3 is TGTGCCAGCAGTGAATCCAGGGCGTTTGCTCCTGAAGCTTTCTTT.

This rearrangement joins TRBV27 to TRBJ2-1; 13 positions match TRBD2. The CDR3 spans 19 residues. Germline V CDR1 and CDR2: MNHEY, SMNVEV (reference sequence). V was pared by 5 bases and J by 0 bases, with 10 bases of the junction left unmatched. The CDR3 is CASSPRTSGGFSSYNEQFF. CDR3 DNA sequence: TGTGCCAGCAGTCCGAGGACTAGCGGGGGCTTCAGCTCCTACAATGAGCAGTTCTTC.

The chain uses TRBV18 and TRBJ1-4; TRBD1 might be the D (5 bases). Germline V gene sequence: CDR1 KGHSH, CDR2 LQKENI. V gave up 3 bases and J gave up 3 bases, with 11 bases separating them. There are 15 residues in the CDR3. This chain's CDR3 is CASSPGRGSNEKLFF. The CDR3 bases are TGTGCCAGCTCACCCGGCCGGGGGTCTAATGAAAAACTGTTTTTT.

V is TRBV11-1 and J is TRBJ2-5; TRBD2 might be the D (6 bases). This CDR3 spans 15 amino acids. Looked up from germline, CDR1 is SGHAT and CDR2 is FQDESV (reference sequence). Trimming shortened V by 2 bases and J by 1 base, and 11 bases separated the two germline ends. CDR3 amino acids: CASSLRRGSQETQYF. In DNA, the CDR3 is TGTGCCAGCAGCTTAAGGAGGGGCAGCCAAGAGACCCAGTACTTC.

V usage is TRBV7-8 and J usage is TRBJ2-2; weak D call: TRBD2 (6 bases). CDR1 and CDR2 (germline): SGHVS, FQNEAQ. The ends were cut back, 1 base at V and 1 base at J, with 7 bases in the middle. The CDR3 runs 15 residues. Here the CDR3 DNA reads TGTGCCAGCAGCTTAGGTAGCGGGAACACCGGGGAGCTGTTTTTT. As protein: CASSLGSGNTGELFF.

The chain combines TRBV7-2 with TRBJ2-1; tentative D call: TRBD1 (6 bases). V dropped 0 bases and J dropped 5 bases, with 8 bases sitting between them. In germline, CDR1 is SGHTA, CDR2 FQGNSA. The CDR3 is 14 residues long. Here the CDR3 reads CASSLAPGDNEQFF. In DNA, the CDR3 is TGTGCCAGCAGCTTAGCCCCAGGGGACAATGAGCAGTTCTTC.